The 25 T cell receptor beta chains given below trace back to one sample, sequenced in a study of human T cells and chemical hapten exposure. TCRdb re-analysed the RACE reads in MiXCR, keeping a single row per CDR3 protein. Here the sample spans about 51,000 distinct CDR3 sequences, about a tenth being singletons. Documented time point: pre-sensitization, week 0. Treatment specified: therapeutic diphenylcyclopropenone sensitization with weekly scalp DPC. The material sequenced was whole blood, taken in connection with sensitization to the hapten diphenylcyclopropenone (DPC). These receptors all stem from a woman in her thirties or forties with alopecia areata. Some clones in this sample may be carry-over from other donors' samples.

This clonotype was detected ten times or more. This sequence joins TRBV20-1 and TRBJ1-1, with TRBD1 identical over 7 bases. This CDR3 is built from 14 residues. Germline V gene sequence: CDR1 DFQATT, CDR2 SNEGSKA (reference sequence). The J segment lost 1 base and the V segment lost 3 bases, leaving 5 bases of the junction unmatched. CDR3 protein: CSASTTGANTEAFF. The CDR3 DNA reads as TGCAGTGCTAGCACCACAGGGGCGAACACTGAAGCTTTCTTT.

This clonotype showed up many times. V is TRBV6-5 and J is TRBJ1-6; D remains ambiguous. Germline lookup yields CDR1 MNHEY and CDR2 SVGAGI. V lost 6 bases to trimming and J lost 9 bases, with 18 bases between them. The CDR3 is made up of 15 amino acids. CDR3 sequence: CASRTAEGTGSPLHF. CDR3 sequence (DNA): TGTGCCAGCAGAACCGCCGAGGGCACGGGTTCACCCCTCCACTTT.

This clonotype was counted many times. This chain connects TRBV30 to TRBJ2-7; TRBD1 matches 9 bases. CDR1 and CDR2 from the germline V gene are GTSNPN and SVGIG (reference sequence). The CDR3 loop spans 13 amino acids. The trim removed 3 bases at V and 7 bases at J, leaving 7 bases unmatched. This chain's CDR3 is CAWSLQGAFEQYF. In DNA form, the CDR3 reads TGTGCCTGGAGCCTACAGGGGGCCTTTGAGCAGTACTTC.

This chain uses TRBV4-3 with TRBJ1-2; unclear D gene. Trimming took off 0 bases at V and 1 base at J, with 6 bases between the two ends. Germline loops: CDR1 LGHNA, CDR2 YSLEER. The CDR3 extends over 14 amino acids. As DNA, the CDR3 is TGCGCCAGCAGCCAAGAACGGAGTAACTATGGCTACACCTTC. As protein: CASSQERSNYGYTF.

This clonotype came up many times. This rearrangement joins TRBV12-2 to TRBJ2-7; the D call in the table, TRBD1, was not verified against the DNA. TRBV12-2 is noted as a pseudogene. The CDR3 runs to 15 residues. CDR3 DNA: TGTGCAAGTCGCTTAGGCCGGGACAACTCCTACGAGCAGTACTTC. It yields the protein CASRLGRDNSYEQYF.

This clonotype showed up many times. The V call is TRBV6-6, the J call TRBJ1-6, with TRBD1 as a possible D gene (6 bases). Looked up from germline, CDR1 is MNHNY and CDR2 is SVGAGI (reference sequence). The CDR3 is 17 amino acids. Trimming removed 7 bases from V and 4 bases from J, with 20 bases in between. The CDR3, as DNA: TGTGCCAGCACTCAATCGGTCCCAGGGGCGTATAATTCACCCCTCCACTTT. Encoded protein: CASTQSVPGAYNSPLHF.

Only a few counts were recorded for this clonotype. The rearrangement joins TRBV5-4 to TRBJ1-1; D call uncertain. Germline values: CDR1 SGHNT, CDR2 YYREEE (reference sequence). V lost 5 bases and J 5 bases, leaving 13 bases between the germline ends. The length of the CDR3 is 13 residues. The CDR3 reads CASRGGLTTEAFF. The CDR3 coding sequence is TGTGCCAGCAGGGGTGGACTAACGACTGAAGCTTTCTTT. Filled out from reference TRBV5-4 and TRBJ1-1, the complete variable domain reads ETGVTQSPTHLIKTRGQQVTLRCSSQSGHNTVSWYQQALGQGPQFIFQYYREEENGRGNFPPRFSGLQFPNYSSELNVNALELDDSALYLCASRGGLTTEAFFGQGTRLTVV.

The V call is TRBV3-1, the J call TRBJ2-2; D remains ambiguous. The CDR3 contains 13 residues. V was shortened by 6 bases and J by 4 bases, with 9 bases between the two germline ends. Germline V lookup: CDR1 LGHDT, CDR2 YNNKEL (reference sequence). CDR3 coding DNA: TGTGCCAGCAGGTTGGGCGTCACCGGGGAGCTGTTTTTT. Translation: CASRLGVTGELFF.

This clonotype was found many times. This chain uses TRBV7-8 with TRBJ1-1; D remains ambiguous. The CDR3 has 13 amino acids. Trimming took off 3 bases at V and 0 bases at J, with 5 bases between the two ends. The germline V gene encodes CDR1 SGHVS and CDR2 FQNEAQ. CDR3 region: CASSLELNTEAFF. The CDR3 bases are TGTGCCAGCAGCTTGGAGTTGAACACTGAAGCTTTCTTT. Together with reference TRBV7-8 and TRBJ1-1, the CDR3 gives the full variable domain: GAGVSQSPRYKVAKRGQDVALRCDPISGHVSLFWYQQALGQGPEFLTYFQNEAQLDKSGLPSDRFFAERPEGSVSTLKIQRTQQEDSAVYLCASSLELNTEAFFGQGTRLTVV.

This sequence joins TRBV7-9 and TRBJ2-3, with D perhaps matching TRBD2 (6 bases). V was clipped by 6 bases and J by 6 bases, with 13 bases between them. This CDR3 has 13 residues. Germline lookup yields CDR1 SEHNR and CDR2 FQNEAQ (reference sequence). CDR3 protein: CASRHTSFDTQYF. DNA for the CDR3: TGTGCCAGCAGGCACACTAGCTTCGATACGCAGTATTTT. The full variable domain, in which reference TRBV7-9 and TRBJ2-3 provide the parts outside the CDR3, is DTGVSQNPRHKITKRGQNVTFRCDPISEHNRLYWYRQTLGQGPEFLTYFQNEAQLEKSRLLSDRFSAERPKGSFSTLEIQRTEQGDSAMYLCASRHTSFDTQYFGPGTRLTVL.

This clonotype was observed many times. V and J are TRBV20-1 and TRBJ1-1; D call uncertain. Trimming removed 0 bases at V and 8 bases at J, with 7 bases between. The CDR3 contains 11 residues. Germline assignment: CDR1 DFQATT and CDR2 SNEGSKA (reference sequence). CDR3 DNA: TGCAGTGCTAGAGATGTTACAGAAGCTTTCTTT. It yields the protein CSARDVTEAFF.

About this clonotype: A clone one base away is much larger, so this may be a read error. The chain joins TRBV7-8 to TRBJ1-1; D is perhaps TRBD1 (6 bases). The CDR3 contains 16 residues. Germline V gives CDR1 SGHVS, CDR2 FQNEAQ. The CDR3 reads CVSSLKSSGARAEAFF. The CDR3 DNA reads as TGTGTCAGCAGCTTAAAATCCTCGGGGGCGCGGGCTGAAGCTTTCTTT.

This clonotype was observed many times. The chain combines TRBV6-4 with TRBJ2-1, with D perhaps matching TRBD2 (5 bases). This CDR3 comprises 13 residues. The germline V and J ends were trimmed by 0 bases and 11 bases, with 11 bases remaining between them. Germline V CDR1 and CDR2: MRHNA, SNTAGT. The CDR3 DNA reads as TGTGCCAGCAGTGACTCGGAGGTCGGGCAGCAGTTCTTC. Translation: CASSDSEVGQQFF.

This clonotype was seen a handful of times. The CDR3 nucleotides are TGTGCCAGCAGCCAGGGAGGGGATCCCGCGTACTTC. This sequence encodes CASSQGGDPAYF. The chain joins TRBV12-3 or TRBV12-4 to TRBJ2-7; 7 bases map to TRBD2. The V and J ends lost 6 bases and 12 bases, in that order; junction bases with no gene match: 11. The CDR3 is 12 residues long.

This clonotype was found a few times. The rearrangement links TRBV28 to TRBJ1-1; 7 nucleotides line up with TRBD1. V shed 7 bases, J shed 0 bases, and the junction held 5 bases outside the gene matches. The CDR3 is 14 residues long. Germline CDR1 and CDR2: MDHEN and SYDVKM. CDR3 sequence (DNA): TGTGCCAGCACCTGGGACAGACTGAACACTGAAGCTTTCTTT. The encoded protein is CASTWDRLNTEAFF.

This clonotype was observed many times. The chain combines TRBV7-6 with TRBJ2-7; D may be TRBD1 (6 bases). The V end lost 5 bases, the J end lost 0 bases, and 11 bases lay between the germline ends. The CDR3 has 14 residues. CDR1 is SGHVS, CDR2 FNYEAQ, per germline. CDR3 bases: TGTGCCAGCAGCCCCCGGGACAACTCCTACGAGCAGTACTTC. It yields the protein CASSPRDNSYEQYF. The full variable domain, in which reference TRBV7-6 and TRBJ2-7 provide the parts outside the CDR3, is GAGVSQSPRYKVTKRGQDVALRCDPISGHVSLYWYRQALGQGPEFLTYFNYEAQQDKSGLPNDRFSAERPEGSISTLTIQRTEQRDSAMYRCASSPRDNSYEQYFGPGTRLTVT.

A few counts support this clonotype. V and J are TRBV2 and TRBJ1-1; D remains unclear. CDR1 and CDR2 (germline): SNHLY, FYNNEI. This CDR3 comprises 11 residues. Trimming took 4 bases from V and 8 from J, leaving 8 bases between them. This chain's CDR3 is CASSVRDEAFF. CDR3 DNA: TGTGCCAGCAGTGTACGAGACGAAGCTTTCTTT. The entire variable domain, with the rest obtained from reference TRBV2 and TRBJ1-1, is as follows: EPEVTQTPSHQVTQMGQEVILRCVPISNHLYFYWYRQILGQKVEFLVSFYNNEISEKSEIFDDQFSVERPDGSNFTLKIRSTKLEDSAMYFCASSVRDEAFFGQGTRLTVV.

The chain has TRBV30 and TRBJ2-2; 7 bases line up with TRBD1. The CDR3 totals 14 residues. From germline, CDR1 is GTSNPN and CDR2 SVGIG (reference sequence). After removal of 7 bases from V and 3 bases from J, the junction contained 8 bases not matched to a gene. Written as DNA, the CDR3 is TGTGCCTTCCGAGGGGGCGCTTACACCGGGGAGCTGTTTTTT. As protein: CAFRGGAYTGELFF.

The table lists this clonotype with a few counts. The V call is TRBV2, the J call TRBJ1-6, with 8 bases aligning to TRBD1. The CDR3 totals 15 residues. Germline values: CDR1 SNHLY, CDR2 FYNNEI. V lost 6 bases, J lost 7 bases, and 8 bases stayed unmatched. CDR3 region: CASSPQGAKNSPLHF. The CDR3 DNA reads TGTGCCAGCAGCCCTCAGGGGGCGAAGAATTCACCCCTCCACTTT.

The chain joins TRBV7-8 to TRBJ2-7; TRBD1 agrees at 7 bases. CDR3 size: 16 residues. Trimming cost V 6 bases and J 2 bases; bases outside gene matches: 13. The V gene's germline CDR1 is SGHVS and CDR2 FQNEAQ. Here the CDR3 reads CASSSLTGVKAYEQYF. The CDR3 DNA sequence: TGTGCCAGCAGTTCACTTACAGGGGTTAAGGCCTACGAGCAGTACTTC.

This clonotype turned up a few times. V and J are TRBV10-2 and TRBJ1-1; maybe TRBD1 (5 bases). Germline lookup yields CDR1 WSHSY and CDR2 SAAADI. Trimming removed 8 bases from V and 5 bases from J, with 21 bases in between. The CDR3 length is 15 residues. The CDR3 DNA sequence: TGCGCCAGCGGGAGGGGAGAATTGAGGGGAACTGAAGCTTTCTTT. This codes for CASGRGELRGTEAFF.

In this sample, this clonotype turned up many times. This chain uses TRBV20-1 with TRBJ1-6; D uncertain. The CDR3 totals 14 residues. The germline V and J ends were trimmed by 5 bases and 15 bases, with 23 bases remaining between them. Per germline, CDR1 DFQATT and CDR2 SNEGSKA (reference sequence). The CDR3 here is CSAPEGPYSLLLHF. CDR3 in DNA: TGCAGTGCTCCCGAGGGCCCTTATAGTTTACTCCTCCACTTT.

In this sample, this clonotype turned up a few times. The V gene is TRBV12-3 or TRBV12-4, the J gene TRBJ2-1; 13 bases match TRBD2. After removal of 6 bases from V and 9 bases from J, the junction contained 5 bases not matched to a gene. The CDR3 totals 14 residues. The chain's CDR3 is CASSTSGGATEQFF. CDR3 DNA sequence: TGTGCCAGCAGCACTAGCGGGGGGGCCACTGAGCAGTTCTTC.

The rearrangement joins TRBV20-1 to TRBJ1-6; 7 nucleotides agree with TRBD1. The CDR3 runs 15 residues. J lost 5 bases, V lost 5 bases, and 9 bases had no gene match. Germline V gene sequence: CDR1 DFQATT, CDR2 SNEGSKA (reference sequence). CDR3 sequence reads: CSARPGQNNNSPLHF. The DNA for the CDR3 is TGCAGTGCTCGGCCGGGACAGAACAATAATTCACCCCTCCACTTT.

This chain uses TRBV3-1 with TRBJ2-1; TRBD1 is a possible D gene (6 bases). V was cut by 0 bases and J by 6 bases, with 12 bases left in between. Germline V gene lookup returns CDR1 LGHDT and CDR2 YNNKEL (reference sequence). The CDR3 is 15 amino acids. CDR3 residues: CASSQDLGHANEQFF. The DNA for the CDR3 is TGTGCCAGCAGCCAAGATTTGGGACATGCCAATGAGCAGTTCTTC.